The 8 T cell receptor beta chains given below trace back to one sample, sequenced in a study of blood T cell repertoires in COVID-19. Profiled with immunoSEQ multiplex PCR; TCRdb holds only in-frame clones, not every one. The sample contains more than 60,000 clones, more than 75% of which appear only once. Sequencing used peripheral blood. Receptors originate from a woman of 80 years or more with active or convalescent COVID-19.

This CDR3 is CASSVSSYEQYF. CDR3 DNA sequence: TGTGCCAGCAGCGTGAGCTCCTACGAGCAGTACTTC. V usage is TRBV9 and J usage is TRBJ2-7; D gene ambiguous. This CDR3 comprises 12 residues. Trimming removed 2 bases at V and 0 bases at J, with 3 bases between. Looked up from germline, CDR1 is SGDLS and CDR2 is YYNGEE.

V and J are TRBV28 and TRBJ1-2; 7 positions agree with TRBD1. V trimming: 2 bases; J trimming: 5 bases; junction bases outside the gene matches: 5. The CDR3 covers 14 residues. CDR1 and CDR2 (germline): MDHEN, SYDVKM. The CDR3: CASSLGQVLYGYTF. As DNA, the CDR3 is TGTGCCAGCAGTTTAGGACAGGTACTTTATGGCTACACCTTC.

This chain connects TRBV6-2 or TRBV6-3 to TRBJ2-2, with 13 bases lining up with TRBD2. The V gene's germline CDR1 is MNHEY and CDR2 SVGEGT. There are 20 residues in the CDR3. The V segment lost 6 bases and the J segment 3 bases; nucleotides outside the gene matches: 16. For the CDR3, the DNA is TGTGCCAGCAGCCCCGGGACTAGCGGGGAACCTTACTATTACACCGGGGAGCTGTTTTTT. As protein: CASSPGTSGEPYYYTGELFF.

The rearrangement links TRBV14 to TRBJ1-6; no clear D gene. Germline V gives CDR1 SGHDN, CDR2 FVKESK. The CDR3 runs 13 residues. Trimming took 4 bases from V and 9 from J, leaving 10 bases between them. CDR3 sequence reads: CASSPSFFSPLHF. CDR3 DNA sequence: TGTGCCAGCAGCCCGTCCTTCTTTTCACCCCTCCACTTT. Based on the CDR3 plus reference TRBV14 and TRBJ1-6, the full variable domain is EAGVTQFPSHSVIEKGQTVTLRCDPISGHDNLYWYRRVMGKEIKFLLHFVKESKQDESGMPNNRFLAERTGGTYSTLKVQPAELEDSGVYFCASSPSFFSPLHFGNGTRLTVT.

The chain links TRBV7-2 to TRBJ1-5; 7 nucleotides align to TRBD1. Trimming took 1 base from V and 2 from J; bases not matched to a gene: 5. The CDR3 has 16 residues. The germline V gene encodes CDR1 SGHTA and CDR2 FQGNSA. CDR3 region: CASSLGQTGGNQPQHF. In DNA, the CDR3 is TGTGCCAGCAGCTTAGGTCAAACAGGGGGCAATCAGCCCCAGCATTTT.

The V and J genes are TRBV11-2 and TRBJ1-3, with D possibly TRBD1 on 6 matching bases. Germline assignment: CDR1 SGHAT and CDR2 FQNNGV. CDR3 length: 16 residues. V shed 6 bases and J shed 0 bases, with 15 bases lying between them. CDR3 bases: TGTGCCAGCAGGATTCGGGACACCAACTCTGGAAACACCATATATTTT. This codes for CASRIRDTNSGNTIYF.

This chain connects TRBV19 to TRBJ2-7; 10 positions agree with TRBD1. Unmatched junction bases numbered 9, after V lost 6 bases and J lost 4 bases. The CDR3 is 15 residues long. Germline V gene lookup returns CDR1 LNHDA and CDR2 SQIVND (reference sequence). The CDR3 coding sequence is TGTGCCAGTAGCCATCCCGGGACAGGGGCATACGAGCAGTACTTC. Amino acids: CASSHPGTGAYEQYF. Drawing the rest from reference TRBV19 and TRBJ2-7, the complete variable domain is DGGITQSPKYLFRKEGQNVTLSCEQNLNHDAMYWYRQDPGQGLRLIYYSQIVNDFQKGDIAEGYSVSREKKESFPLTVTSAQKNPTAFYLCASSHPGTGAYEQYFGPGTRLTVT.

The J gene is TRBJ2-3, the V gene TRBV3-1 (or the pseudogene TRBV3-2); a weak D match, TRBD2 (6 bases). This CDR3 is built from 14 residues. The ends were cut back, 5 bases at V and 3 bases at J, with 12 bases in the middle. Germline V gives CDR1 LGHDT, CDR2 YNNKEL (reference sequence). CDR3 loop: CASSSSAGTDTQYF. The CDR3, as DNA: TGTGCCAGCAGCTCGTCCGCGGGGACAGATACGCAGTATTTT.